This T cell receptor (beta chain) appears in the sequencing data of a study of blood T cell repertoires in COVID-19. Turning to the study itself: Samples of COVID-19 (acute and convalescent) were obtained from the United States, Italy and Spain.

Per the original methods: It was from reference gene primer amplification that nucleated cell counts were estimated. TCRdb keeps only in-frame clones here, not all; method: immunoSEQ multiplex PCR. V and J calls and clone size are as listed in that table; D and trimming were resolved from the DNA. The sample records roughly 350,000 clones, about 90% being singletons. Trimming cost V 1 base and J 3 bases, with 9 bases left between them. Germline V gene sequence: CDR1 SGHTA, CDR2 FQGNSA. The CDR3 is made up of 14 amino acids. This TCR came from a woman younger than 35 who had recovered from COVID-19. Sequencing was done on a sample of peripheral blood. V gene TRBV7-2 combines with J gene TRBJ1-1; no firm D call. The CDR3 region is CASSLVDGDTEAFF. The CDR3, as DNA: TGTGCCAGCAGCTTAGTGGACGGGGACACTGAAGCTTTCTTT.